This T cell receptor (beta chain) came from a study of blood T cell repertoires in COVID-19. On the study more broadly: Collection of acute and convalescent COVID-19 samples took place in the United States, Italy and Spain. T cells, B-cell-depleted T cells, or PBMCs supplied cDNA or gDNA.

Clones were read by immunoSEQ multiplex PCR, and TCRdb kept only the in-frame ones, dropping some. Of roughly 200,000 clones listed, over 70% were seen once; the top ten hold approximately 8.7%. The CDR3 extends over 16 amino acids. V trimming: 4 bases; J trimming: 5 bases; junction bases outside the gene matches: 10. Germline lookup yields CDR1 SGHVS and CDR2 FQNEAQ. The source material was peripheral blood. The chain links TRBV7-8 to TRBJ2-5; 10 nucleotides align to TRBD1. The receptor was derived from a woman older than 75 with acute or convalescent COVID-19. CDR3 sequence reads: CASSSGDRGLGETQYF. CDR3 DNA: TGTGCCAGCAGCTCAGGGGACAGGGGTCTGGGGGAGACCCAGTACTTC.